The sequence of this TCR beta chain was determined in a study of cytomegalovirus exposure and HLA in healthy donors. Study as a whole: A preliminary data release comprised around 85 million unique TCRs obtained from HLA-typed donors. Whole-study findings and limits: Sequencing depth roughly uniform across donors was assumed in presence/absence analyses.

CDR3 size: 15 residues. Germline CDR1 and CDR2: SGHTA and FQGNSA. Trimming cost V 2 bases and J 2 bases, with 12 bases left between them. The PCR employed 60 Vbeta primers together with 13 Jbeta primers. Here immunoSEQ multiplex PCR was the method, and the copy in TCRdb shows in-frame clones only, minus some. This sample has about 100,000 clones; around 79% occur once, and the top ten carry around 3%. Comments on this clone: Its specificity is unknown.

This TCR was sampled from a woman aged 35 to 49 in good health and CMV-seronegative. The sequencing sample was made of PBMCs. The chain carries TRBV7-2 and TRBJ2-5, with D perhaps matching TRBD2 (5 bases). The chain's CDR3 is CASSLRGLPQETQYF. CDR3 bases: TGTGCCAGCAGCTTACGAGGGCTACCTCAAGAGACCCAGTACTTC.